The 27 T cell receptor beta chains listed next were all sequenced from one sample in a study of T cell repertoires in cytomegalovirus infection. TCRdb analysed the reads with MiXCR anew, one entry per CDR3 protein. This sample has 450,000 to 550,000 distinct CDR3 sequences; more than 15% occur once, and the top ten carry 20% to 30%. The source material was CD8+ T cells from PBMCs. These receptors were taken from a human donor in good health (CMV status not recorded). Some clones in this sample may be carry-over from other donors' samples.

The chain couples TRBV2 to TRBJ2-7, with TRBD2 matching over 9 bases. Germline values: CDR1 SNHLY, CDR2 FYNNEI. The CDR3 length is 18 residues. J was trimmed by 9 bases and V by 3 bases; bases with no gene match: 21. CDR3 sequence (DNA): TGTGCCAGCAGTGACCTTTCCTTTACTAGCGGGTTGGAGAATCGGCAGTACTTC. It translates to CASSDLSFTSGLENRQYF.

This clonotype was seen a few times. The gene calls are TRBV5-1 and TRBJ2-1, with D perhaps assigned TRBD1 or TRBD2 (5 bases each). Germline CDR1 and CDR2: SGHRS and YFSETQ. Trimming stripped 7 bases from V and 10 bases from J, with 12 bases between. The length of the CDR3 is 11 residues. The CDR3 nucleotides are TGCGCCAGCGAGCTAGCAGGGGAGCAGTTCTTC. Its translation is CASELAGEQFF.

This clonotype has ten or more counts. The rearrangement links TRBV7-9 to TRBJ2-3, with 9 nucleotides matching TRBD2. Germline values: CDR1 SEHNR, CDR2 FQNEAQ (reference sequence). Unmatched junction bases numbered 19, after V lost 3 bases and J lost 0 bases. This CDR3 is 21 amino acids long. The CDR3 here is CASSFLGETSGVTQSTDTQYF. CDR3 sequence (DNA): TGTGCCAGCAGCTTTTTGGGGGAGACTAGCGGAGTAACTCAGAGCACAGATACGCAGTATTTT.

The chain employs TRBV3-1 and TRBJ1-3; 11 bases fit TRBD1. Trimming removed 7 bases from V and 5 bases from J; junction bases left unmatched: 4. This CDR3 is built from 14 residues. In germline, CDR1 is LGHDT, CDR2 YNNKEL (reference sequence). CDR3 in DNA: TGTGCCAGCACAGAGGACAGGGGGCGAAACACCATATATTTT. As protein: CASTEDRGRNTIYF.

The table lists this clonotype with a few counts. The V call is TRBV12-3 or TRBV12-4, the J call TRBJ2-7; no clear D. This CDR3 has 16 amino acids. Trimming pared 3 bases from V and 3 bases from J, leaving 18 bases between. As DNA, the CDR3 is TGTGCCAGCAGTTTTTCGGCAAATCCAGAACACTACGAGCAGTACTTC. It is translated as CASSFSANPEHYEQYF.

The chain has TRBV10-3 and TRBJ2-6; D is ambiguous. This CDR3 has 15 residues. Germline V lookup: CDR1 ENHRY, CDR2 SYGVKD. V was pared by 1 base and J by 0 bases, with 4 bases between. The CDR3 DNA reads as TGTGCCATCAGTGAGTGGATCTCTGGGGCCAACGTCCTGACTTTC. This translates into CAISEWISGANVLTF.

This clonotype was counted at least ten times. This CDR3 reads CASSLRTSPYEQYF. The CDR3 region has the DNA TGTGCCAGCAGCCTAAGGACTAGCCCCTACGAGCAGTACTTC. The V gene is TRBV7-8, the J gene TRBJ2-7; TRBD2 matches 8 bases. V was clipped by 5 bases and J by 2 bases; unmatched bases: 5. The CDR3 has 14 residues. Germline-derived CDR1 and CDR2 are SGHVS and FQNEAQ.

The J gene is TRBJ2-7, the V gene TRBV12-3 or TRBV12-4; 7 nucleotides align to TRBD1. The CDR3 has 14 residues. The J segment lost 2 bases and the V segment lost 7 bases, leaving 8 bases of the junction unmatched. For the CDR3, the DNA is TGTGCCAGCACGGGGACAGAGGACACCTACGAGCAGTACTTC. This encodes CASTGTEDTYEQYF.

This chain links TRBV5-1 with TRBJ2-3; no reliable D call. Per germline, CDR1 SGHRS and CDR2 YFSETQ. There are 13 residues in the CDR3. Trimming removed 3 bases from V and 2 bases from J, with 7 bases in between. The CDR3 DNA follows: TGCGCCAGCAGCTCCCAAGACACAGATACGCAGTATTTT. This sequence encodes CASSSQDTDTQYF.

This clonotype was counted between two and nine times. The chain combines TRBV28 with TRBJ1-5, with a weak D call TRBD1 (5 bases). V was pared by 6 bases and J by 0 bases, with 12 bases between. The CDR3 has 15 amino acids. In germline, CDR1 is MDHEN, CDR2 SYDVKM. The CDR3 here is CASSWTLSSNQPQHF. DNA for the CDR3: TGTGCCAGCAGCTGGACATTATCTAGCAATCAGCCCCAGCATTTT.

This clonotype was counted a few times. The gene calls are TRBV24-1 and TRBJ2-5; D remains ambiguous. Trimming took off 0 bases at V and 1 base at J, with 8 bases between the two ends. The CDR3 sequence is 15 residues long. Germline V gene data show CDR1 as KGHDR and CDR2 as SFDVKD. CDR3 coding DNA: TGTGCCACCAGTGATTTGATGAGTATCCAAGAGACCCAGTACTTC. This encodes CATSDLMSIQETQYF.

The table lists this clonotype with many counts. The rearrangement uses TRBV3-1 and TRBJ1-5; maybe TRBD1 (5 bases). The length of the CDR3 is 14 residues. The V end was cut by 5 bases, the J end by 0 bases, with 8 bases between. From germline, CDR1 is LGHDT and CDR2 YNNKEL (reference sequence). CDR3 sequence (DNA): TGTGCCAGCAGCGGGGGAAATAGCAATCAGCCCCAGCATTTT. Protein product: CASSGGNSNQPQHF.

This clonotype was seen ten or more times. The chain recombines TRBV7-6 with TRBJ2-2; no definite D call. Germline assignment: CDR1 SGHVS and CDR2 FNYEAQ. This CDR3 has 13 residues. V dropped 5 bases and J dropped 5 bases, with 9 bases sitting between them. CDR3 sequence reads: CASSGTWTGELFF. In DNA, the CDR3 is TGTGCCAGCAGCGGTACATGGACCGGGGAGCTGTTTTTT.

This clonotype appeared many times. The CDR3 DNA is TGTGCCAGCACATTCGCTCCCGGAGAGGCCTTGGATGAAAAACTGTTTTTT. Its protein is CASTFAPGEALDEKLFF. The chain recombines TRBV12-3 or TRBV12-4 with TRBJ1-4; D unresolved. The ends were cut back, 7 bases at V and 6 bases at J, with 24 bases in the middle. The CDR3 runs to 17 residues.

The J gene is TRBJ1-1, the V gene TRBV24-1; D is unresolved. The V gene lost 9 bases and the J gene lost 0 bases, with 13 bases spanning the gap. CDR3 length: 14 residues. Germline-derived CDR1 and CDR2 are KGHDR and SFDVKD. The CDR3 DNA reads TGTGCCACCGACAAGGGCCCCATGAACACTGAAGCTTTCTTT. This encodes CATDKGPMNTEAFF.

This clonotype was recorded many times. The chain recombines TRBV6-5 with TRBJ2-5; 7 bases match TRBD1. Germline CDR1 MNHEY, CDR2 SVGAGI. V was clipped by 5 bases and J by 6 bases; unmatched bases: 9. This CDR3 has 14 amino acids. The CDR3 nucleotides read TGTGCCAGCAGTACGGTGACAGGGCTAAAGACCCAGTACTTC. Its protein product is CASSTVTGLKTQYF.

This clonotype was recorded a few times. The chain is built from TRBV6-5 and TRBJ2-3; 9 bases match TRBD2. The CDR3 covers 15 residues. V trimming: 6 bases; J trimming: 6 bases; junction bases outside the gene matches: 10. Germline loops: CDR1 MNHEY, CDR2 SVGAGI. The CDR3 DNA reads as TGTGCCAGCAGGGGTAGCGGGGGAGGTTTGGATACGCAGTATTTT. It encodes CASRGSGGGLDTQYF.

This clonotype was picked up many times. The V call is TRBV29-1, the J call TRBJ2-1; 12 bases fit TRBD2. The CDR3 length is 17 residues. Germline CDR1 is SQVTM and CDR2 is ANQGSEA. Trimming took 4 bases from V and 2 from J; bases not matched to a gene: 9. The chain's CDR3 is CSVGTSGIPTPYNEQFF. The CDR3 DNA reads as TGCAGCGTTGGGACTAGCGGGATTCCAACCCCCTACAATGAGCAGTTCTTC.

Regarding this clonotype: The junction differs from germline at one of its ends, possibly a read error. V and J are TRBV13 and TRBJ1-2; D gene uncertain. Germline V gene data show CDR1 as PRHDT and CDR2 as FYEKMQ (reference sequence). The CDR3 spans 13 residues. The CDR3 is CASRSSRIYGYTF. For the CDR3, the DNA is TGCGCCAGCAGGTCTTCCCGGATCTATGGCTACACCTTC.

In nucleotides, the CDR3 is TGCGCCAGCAGCACATCGGGGACTGAAGCTTTCTTT. Protein product: CASSTSGTEAFF. This chain links TRBV5-1 with TRBJ1-1; no firm D call. Germline CDR1 reads SGHRS; CDR2 reads YFSETQ. This CDR3 has 12 residues. Trimming left V 4 bases short and J 5 bases short, with 9 bases between.

In its sample, this clonotype was seen a few times. The chain recombines TRBV20-1 with TRBJ2-7; 7 bases agree with TRBD1. The CDR3 sequence is 15 residues long. Trimming cost V 5 bases and J 0 bases; bases outside gene matches: 10. CDR1 and CDR2 (germline): DFQATT, SNEGSKA (reference sequence). CDR3: CSAEGQLLSSYEQYF. CDR3 nucleotides: TGCAGTGCTGAGGGACAGTTATTGAGCTCCTACGAGCAGTACTTC.

J is TRBJ1-1 and V is TRBV27; D is possibly TRBD1 (6 bases). The CDR3 loop spans 12 amino acids. Looked up from germline, CDR1 is MNHEY and CDR2 is SMNVEV (reference sequence). V shed 5 bases and J shed 7 bases, with 11 bases lying between them. The CDR3 is CASSTGTLEAFF. DNA of the CDR3: TGTGCCAGCAGTACCGGGACACTTGAAGCTTTCTTT.

This clonotype was observed at least ten times. J is TRBJ2-7 and V is TRBV6-1; the D call may be TRBD1 or TRBD2 (5 bases each). The CDR3 runs 16 residues. V dropped 0 bases and J dropped 0 bases, with 12 bases sitting between them. The germline gives CDR1 MNHNS, CDR2 SASEGT. CDR3 region: CASSEARGSASYEQYF. CDR3 sequence (DNA): TGTGCCAGCAGTGAAGCGAGGGGTTCAGCCTCCTACGAGCAGTACTTC.

This clonotype showed up just a few times. The DNA of the CDR3 is TGTGCCAGCAGCAGAACGGTTGAAGCTTTCTTT. Translation: CASSRTVEAFF. The genes are TRBV7-9 and TRBJ1-1; no clear D gene. This CDR3 comprises 11 residues. CDR1 and CDR2 from the germline V gene are SEHNR and FQNEAQ (reference sequence). Trimming pared 5 bases from V and 7 bases from J, leaving 8 bases between.

The table lists this clonotype with many counts. The CDR3 DNA reads as TGTGCCAGCAGCTTAGGGCAGCCCCTCCAGTTGAACTATGGCTACACCTTC. Translation: CASSLGQPLQLNYGYTF. This sequence joins TRBV7-2 and TRBJ1-2; D uncertain. Trimming removed 1 base at V and 2 bases at J, with 17 bases between. The CDR3 has 17 residues. Germline V gene lookup returns CDR1 SGHTA and CDR2 FQGNSA.

This clonotype was detected many times. The rearrangement links TRBV5-4 to TRBJ2-4, with unresolved D. Germline V gene sequence: CDR1 SGHNT, CDR2 YYREEE (reference sequence). V was trimmed by 1 base and J by 0 bases, leaving 11 bases between them. This CDR3 spans 16 amino acids. CDR3 in DNA: TGTGCCAGCAGCTTGCGAGGCGGATTAGCCAAAAACATTCAGTACTTC. Its protein is CASSLRGGLAKNIQYF.

Written as DNA, the CDR3 is TGTGCCAGCAGCCAAGAATTCGGCGGGAATAGCTACGAGCAGTACTTC. Protein product: CASSQEFGGNSYEQYF. V and J are TRBV4-2 and TRBJ2-7, with a tentative D call TRBD2 (6 bases). The V gene's germline CDR1 is LGHNA and CDR2 YNFKEQ. Trimming cost V 0 bases and J 3 bases, with 15 bases left between them. The CDR3 runs 16 residues.